Listed here is a single TCR beta chain. What it recognizes is unknown. Surgery without prior neoadjuvant therapy was the treatment of the selected pancreatic ductal adenocarcinoma patients. Assay used: immunoSEQ multiplex PCR; TCRdb lists only in-frame clones, some missing. The table lists around 100,000 clones, roughly 95% of them singletons. The data are from a study of T cells in pancreatic ductal adenocarcinoma. General observations from the study: Tumors hold more CD45RO+ effector T cells, which may bias toward lower diversity. No significant tumor-blood clonality difference; means were about 0.11 and 0.072. Blood had more productive templates and around 8.5-fold more unique clonotypes than tumor.

Sequenced material: PBMCs. The TCR originated in a human donor with pancreatic ductal adenocarcinoma.

CDR3 DNA sequence: TGTGCCAGCAGCCCCACAGGGGGAGACACTGAAGCTTTCTTT. Encoded protein: CASSPTGGDTEAFF. The chain recombines TRBV11-2 with TRBJ1-1; 8 bases match TRBD1. Germline-derived CDR1 and CDR2 are SGHAT and FQNNGV. CDR3 size: 14 residues. The V and J ends lost 5 bases and 3 bases, in that order; junction bases with no gene match: 5.